This T cell receptor beta chain was recorded in a study of T cell changes during pregnancy in multiple sclerosis. V lost 6 bases and J lost 5, with 13 bases in between. The germline CDR1 and CDR2 sequences are LNHDA and SQIVND (reference sequence). The CDR3 runs 13 residues. Profiling relied on immunoSEQ multiplex PCR, and the TCRdb table lists in-frame clones only, not all of them. This sample has 45,000 to 60,000 clones, with just over 90% found just once. The sequence was collected from a female donor with multiple sclerosis, enrolled in a pregnancy study. The chain combines TRBV19 with TRBJ1-2; perhaps TRBD1 as D (5 bases). Material: peripheral blood, obtained in the second trimester of pregnancy. The CDR3 coding sequence is TGTGCCAGTAGCATCCTGGCAGGGTATGGCTACACCTTC. This translates into CASSILAGYGYTF.